One and the same sample provided the 19 T cell receptor beta chains below, sequenced in a study of shared clonotypes between healthy human individuals (TCRdb year 2020). Library construction relied on the immunoSEQ multiplex PCR assay. This immuneACCESS table, as held by TCRdb, lists in-frame sequences with V and J called but not all clones. Of the missing ones, under half trace to an unresolved V gene in checked studies; the others have no known cause. The sample table shows millions of clones, and 93% are seen once. Together, the top ten hold 0.35% to 0.45% of the sample. The sequencing sample was made of naive CD4+ T cells from PBMCs. In the paper's terms, the cell subset or site label means: CD45RA+ positively selected. These receptors originate from a young man in good health. Some clones in this sample may be carry-over from other donors' samples.

The chain employs TRBV25-1 and TRBJ2-1, with 10 bases that match TRBD1. This CDR3 is built from 15 residues. Germline loops: CDR1 MGHDK, CDR2 SYGVNS. Germline trimming cut 6 bases from V and 10 bases from J; bases unmatched to any gene: 12. The CDR3 DNA reads as TGTGCCAGCAGGGGTAGGGGGACAGGGGACAGGGAGCAGTTCTTC. It specifies CASRGRGTGDREQFF.

This chain connects TRBV7-2 to TRBJ1-5; D might be TRBD1 (5 bases). Deletions cut 1 base from V and 3 bases from J, with 19 bases between. CDR1 is SGHTA, CDR2 FQGNSA, per germline. This CDR3 comprises 18 residues. The chain's CDR3 is CASSLGWGGEPSNQPQHF. CDR3 coding DNA: TGTGCCAGCAGCTTAGGCTGGGGCGGGGAACCTTCCAATCAGCCCCAGCATTTT.

The chain combines TRBV11-2 with TRBJ1-4, with D tentatively TRBD1 (5 bases). Germline CDR1 and CDR2: SGHAT and FQNNGV. The CDR3 runs 16 residues. The germline V and J ends were trimmed by 4 bases and 7 bases, with 19 bases remaining between them. The CDR3 nucleotides are TGTGCCAGCAGCTCCGGAGGGGCCCTCGGAGTTGAAAAACTGTTTTTT. Translation: CASSSGGALGVEKLFF.

The chain has TRBV5-1 and TRBJ1-2; the match to TRBD1 covers 7 bases. Germline V gene lookup returns CDR1 SGHRS and CDR2 YFSETQ. With V trimmed by 3 bases and J by 5 bases, 4 bases remained unmatched. There are 13 residues in the CDR3. Here the CDR3 DNA reads TGCGCCAGCAGCTACACAGGGGAGTATGGCTACACCTTC. Amino acid sequence: CASSYTGEYGYTF.

This rearrangement joins TRBV19 to TRBJ2-2, with 9 bases identical to TRBD1. Germline V gene lookup returns CDR1 LNHDA and CDR2 SQIVND (reference sequence). J gave up 0 bases and V 9 bases, and 17 bases lay outside the gene matches. This CDR3 region has 19 residues. The CDR3, as DNA: TGTGCCAGCTACCGACGGACAGGGGCGAAATACACGAACACCGGGGAGCTGTTTTTT. This encodes CASYRRTGAKYTNTGELFF.

The chain links TRBV5-4 to TRBJ1-3, with TRBD1 matching 7 bases. The CDR3 is 16 amino acids. Germline V CDR1 and CDR2: SGHNT, YYREEE (reference sequence). The J segment lost 0 bases and the V segment lost 0 bases, leaving 3 bases of the junction unmatched. The CDR3 here is CASSLAGTASGNTIYF. DNA of the CDR3: TGTGCCAGCAGCTTGGCCGGGACAGCCTCTGGAAACACCATATATTTT.

The chain couples TRBV7-9 to TRBJ2-7, with 7 bases identical to TRBD2. CDR1 and CDR2 from the germline V gene are SEHNR and FQNEAQ (reference sequence). The V gene end was trimmed by 1 base and the J gene end by 4 bases; junction bases not matched to a gene: 7. The CDR3 has 15 amino acids. CDR3 sequence reads: CASSLGEGLVYEQYF. The DNA of the CDR3 is TGTGCCAGCAGCTTAGGGGAGGGTTTGGTGTACGAGCAGTACTTC.

This chain connects TRBV18 to TRBJ2-1, with TRBD2 matching 11 bases. The CDR3 consists of 14 residues. V lost 5 bases, J lost 7 bases, and 4 bases stayed unmatched. CDR1 is KGHSH, CDR2 LQKENI, per germline. The CDR3: CASSTSGSKNEQFF. The CDR3 DNA is TGTGCCAGCTCAACTAGCGGGAGTAAAAATGAGCAGTTCTTC. Drawing the rest from reference TRBV18 and TRBJ2-1, the complete variable domain is NAGVMQNPRHLVRRRGQEARLRCSPMKGHSHVYWYRQLPEEGLKFMVYLQKENIIDESGMPKERFSAEFPKEGPSILRIQQVVRGDSAAYFCASSTSGSKNEQFFGPGTRLTVL.

The CDR3 DNA is TGTGCCAGCAGTTACTCGGACAGGGGCAATCAGCCCCAGCATTTT. This gives the protein CASSYSDRGNQPQHF. J is TRBJ1-5 and V is TRBV6-6; 8 bases are a match to TRBD1. Per the germline V gene, CDR1 is MNHNY and CDR2 is SVGAGI (reference sequence). The V segment lost 0 bases and the J segment 2 bases; nucleotides outside the gene matches: 0. This CDR3 has 15 residues.

The genes are TRBV28 and TRBJ2-2, with D possibly TRBD2 on 5 matching bases. Germline CDR1 MDHEN, CDR2 SYDVKM. This CDR3 contains 16 residues. Deletions cut 5 bases from V and 5 bases from J, with 18 bases between. The CDR3 DNA is TGTGCCAGCAGTCAAAGGACTCCTCGGGCGACCGGGGAGCTGTTTTTT. It translates to CASSQRTPRATGELFF.

This sequence joins TRBV6-5 and TRBJ2-7; tentative D call: TRBD1 (5 bases). The V gene's germline CDR1 is MNHEY and CDR2 SVGAGI. The CDR3 runs to 13 residues. Trimming shortened V by 6 bases and J by 4 bases, and 13 bases separated the two germline ends. The CDR3 protein is CASRRTLYYEQYF. CDR3 sequence (DNA): TGTGCCAGCAGGCGGACACTATATTACGAGCAGTACTTC.

The DNA of the CDR3 is TGCGCCAGCAGCCAAGGCGCCTCCCGGAACGAGCAGTACTTC. Translated: CASSQGASRNEQYF. The V gene is TRBV4-3, the J gene TRBJ2-7; D is unresolved. V was clipped by 1 base and J by 5 bases, with 12 bases between them. The CDR3 covers 14 residues. From germline, CDR1 is LGHNA and CDR2 YSLEER.

The rearrangement uses TRBV6-4 and TRBJ2-3, with TRBD1 as a possible D gene (5 bases). The V gene's germline CDR1 is MRHNA and CDR2 SNTAGT. This CDR3 spans 14 amino acids. The ends were cut back, 2 bases at V and 4 bases at J, with 10 bases in the middle. The CDR3 coding sequence is TGTGCCAGCAGTGACCTAGGGGCCGCAGATACGCAGTATTTT. This translates into CASSDLGAADTQYF.

V usage is TRBV11-3 and J usage is TRBJ2-3; D gene uncertain. CDR1 and CDR2 from the germline V gene are SGHNT and YENEEA. Trimming took off 5 bases at V and 6 bases at J, with 18 bases between the two ends. The CDR3 has 15 residues. Here the CDR3 reads CASSPSGRVVDTQYF. The DNA for the CDR3 is TGTGCCAGCAGCCCTAGTGGTCGAGTGGTCGATACGCAGTATTTT. Complete variable domain (other parts from reference TRBV11-3 and TRBJ2-3): EAGVVQSPRYKIIEKKQPVAFWCNPISGHNTLYWYLQNLGQGPELLIRYENEEAVDDSQLPKDRFSAERLKGVDSTLKIQPAELGDSAVYLCASSPSGRVVDTQYFGPGTRLTVL.

This clone was counted once. The chain combines TRBV5-1 with TRBJ2-7; D not resolved. The germline gives CDR1 SGHRS, CDR2 YFSETQ. This CDR3 is built from 14 residues. V lost 1 base and J lost 7, with 15 bases in between. The CDR3 nucleotides read TGCGCCAGCAGCTTGCTAGGGCACGGCCAAGAGCAGTACTTC. Encoded protein: CASSLLGHGQEQYF.

The CDR3 sequence: CASSDVGGADTQYF. CDR3 DNA sequence: TGCGCCAGCAGCGATGTAGGGGGCGCAGATACGCAGTATTTT. The chain recombines TRBV5-1 with TRBJ2-3; TRBD1 matches at 7 bases. Looked up from germline, CDR1 is SGHRS and CDR2 is YFSETQ. V shed 4 bases, J shed 4 bases, and the junction held 6 bases outside the gene matches. This CDR3 region has 14 residues.

This clone has only one observation. V and J are TRBV9 and TRBJ2-2, with D possibly TRBD2 on 5 matching bases. Per germline, CDR1 SGDLS and CDR2 YYNGEE. Trimming pared 6 bases from V and 0 bases from J, leaving 15 bases between. This CDR3 comprises 16 residues. CDR3 protein: CASTRYSSANTGELFF. CDR3 DNA sequence: TGTGCCAGCACCCGTTACAGTAGCGCGAACACCGGGGAGCTGTTTTTT. Combining the CDR3 with reference TRBV9 and TRBJ2-2 gives the whole variable domain DSGVTQTPKHLITATGQRVTLRCSPRSGDLSVYWYQQSLDQGLQFLIQYYNGEERAKGNILERFSAQQFPDLHSELNLSSLELGDSALYFCASTRYSSANTGELFFGEGSRLTVL.

V and J are TRBV28 and TRBJ2-3, with D perhaps matching TRBD2 (7 bases). CDR3 size: 18 residues. Deletions cut 2 bases from V and 0 bases from J, with 18 bases between. The germline V gene has CDR1 MDHEN and CDR2 SYDVKM. CDR3 DNA: TGTGCCAGCAGTTTAAACCCGGAGGGGGGGTTTAGCACAGATACGCAGTATTTT. This sequence encodes CASSLNPEGGFSTDTQYF.

J is TRBJ2-1 and V is TRBV30, with 14 bases identical to TRBD2. This CDR3 region has 15 residues. Germline loops: CDR1 GTSNPN, CDR2 SVGIG (reference sequence). Germline trimming cut 1 base from V and 9 bases from J; bases unmatched to any gene: 5. The CDR3 region is CAWSAGLAGGVEQFF. DNA for the CDR3: TGTGCCTGGAGTGCCGGACTAGCGGGAGGTGTTGAGCAGTTCTTC. The whole variable domain, remainder taken from reference TRBV30 and TRBJ2-1, is SQTIHQWPATLVQPVGSPLSLECTVEGTSNPNLYWYRQAAGRGLQLLFYSVGIGQISSEVPQNLSASRPQDRQFILSSKKLLLSDSGFYLCAWSAGLAGGVEQFFGPGTRLTVL.